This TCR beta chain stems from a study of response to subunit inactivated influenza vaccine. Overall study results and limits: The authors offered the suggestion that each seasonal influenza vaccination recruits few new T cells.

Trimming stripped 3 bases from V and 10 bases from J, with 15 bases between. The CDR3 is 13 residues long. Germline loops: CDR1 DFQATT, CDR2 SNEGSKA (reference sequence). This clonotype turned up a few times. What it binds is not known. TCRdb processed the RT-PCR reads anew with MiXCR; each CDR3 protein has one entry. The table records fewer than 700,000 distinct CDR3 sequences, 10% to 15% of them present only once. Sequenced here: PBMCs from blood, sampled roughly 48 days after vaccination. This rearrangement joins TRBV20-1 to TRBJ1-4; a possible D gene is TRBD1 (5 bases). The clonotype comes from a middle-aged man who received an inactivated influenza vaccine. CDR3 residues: CSASGMGGGKLFF. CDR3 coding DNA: TGCAGTGCTAGTGGTATGGGGGGAGGAAAACTGTTTTTT.